Below are 22 T cell receptor beta chains sequenced from a single sample in a study of blood T cell repertoires in COVID-19. Profiling relied on immunoSEQ multiplex PCR, and the TCRdb table lists in-frame clones only, not all of them. The sample consists of fewer than 200,000 clones, about 83% of them appearing once. Source material: peripheral blood. These receptors were collected from a woman aged 65 to 85 with COVID-19, enrolled during active disease.

The chain links TRBV30 to TRBJ1-2; weak D call: TRBD1 (5 bases). CDR3 size: 14 residues. V was pared by 1 base and J by 4 bases, with 13 bases between. Per germline, CDR1 GTSNPN and CDR2 SVGIG (reference sequence). CDR3 protein: CAWSGNPGGYGYTF. The CDR3 DNA follows: TGTGCCTGGAGTGGGAACCCGGGGGGCTATGGCTACACCTTC.

This clone was detected only a few times. The chain couples TRBV6-6 to TRBJ1-5; D unclear. Trimming took 4 bases from V and 6 from J, leaving 10 bases between them. The CDR3 loop spans 13 amino acids. Germline CDR1 is MNHNY and CDR2 is SVGAGI (reference sequence). DNA of the CDR3: TGTGCCAGCAGTTTAGACGGCGGTCAGCCCCAGCATTTT. This translates into CASSLDGGQPQHF.

The rearrangement uses TRBV13 and TRBJ2-6, with D maybe TRBD2 (6 bases). The CDR3 contains 15 residues. Germline V gene lookup returns CDR1 PRHDT and CDR2 FYEKMQ (reference sequence). V lost 3 bases, J lost 3 bases, and 9 bases lay in between. The CDR3 DNA follows: TGTGCCAGCAGCTTCGGGAGCTTTGGGGCCAACGTCCTGACTTTC. This gives the protein CASSFGSFGANVLTF. The variable domain in full, with the rest retrieved from reference TRBV13 and TRBJ2-6, is AAGVIQSPRHLIKEKRETATLKCYPIPRHDTVYWYQQGPGQDPQFLISFYEKMQSDKGSIPDRFSAQQFSDYHSELNMSSLELGDSALYFCASSFGSFGANVLTFGAGSRLTVL.

The chain has TRBV19 and TRBJ2-2; TRBD1 aligns across 7 bases. V gave up 4 bases and J gave up 5 bases; unmatched junction bases: 10. The length of the CDR3 is 16 residues. Germline V CDR1 and CDR2: LNHDA, SQIVND (reference sequence). Here the CDR3 DNA reads TGTGCCAGTAGTAGTTACAGGGGTACAGAAACCGGGGAGCTGTTTTTT. As protein: CASSSYRGTETGELFF.

The chain has TRBV28 and TRBJ2-3; TRBD1 matches at 9 bases. Trimming cost V 2 bases and J 3 bases; bases outside gene matches: 9. The CDR3 is made up of 17 amino acids. Germline lookup yields CDR1 MDHEN and CDR2 SYDVKM. As DNA, the CDR3 is TGTGCCAGCAGTTTAGCTCCACAGGGGGCTGGGACAGATACGCAGTATTTT. This translates into CASSLAPQGAGTDTQYF. The full variable domain, rest sourced from reference TRBV28 and TRBJ2-3, is DVKVTQSSRYLVKRTGEKVFLECVQDMDHENMFWYRQDPGLGLRLIYFSYDVKMKEKGDIPEGYSVSREKKERFSLILESASTNQTSMYLCASSLAPQGAGTDTQYFGPGTRLTVL.

J is TRBJ2-7 and V is TRBV30, with 9 bases fitting TRBD2. The V gene's germline CDR1 is GTSNPN and CDR2 SVGIG (reference sequence). V was clipped by 2 bases and J by 7 bases; unmatched bases: 9. The CDR3 totals 14 residues. The CDR3 is CAWSLGTSFGEQYF. CDR3 in DNA: TGTGCCTGGAGTTTAGGGACTAGCTTCGGGGAGCAGTACTTC.

The rearrangement uses TRBV6-5 and TRBJ2-1; D perhaps matches TRBD2 (6 bases). Germline V gives CDR1 MNHEY, CDR2 SVGAGI. CDR3 size: 14 residues. The ends were cut back, 4 bases at V and 7 bases at J, with 14 bases in the middle. The CDR3 nucleotides are TGTGCCAGCAGTTTTGTGGGAGGTAGGAATGAGCAGTTCTTC. It encodes CASSFVGGRNEQFF.

The genes are TRBV19 and TRBJ2-5; 10 positions match TRBD1. The length of the CDR3 is 21 residues. Germline CDR1 LNHDA, CDR2 SQIVND (reference sequence). The junction had 21 bases not matched to a gene; V was cut back by 5 bases and J by 0 bases. The CDR3 DNA follows: TGTGCCAGTAGTCCGGAGACAGGGGGCAGTTTTCTAGCGGACAACCAAGAGACCCAGTACTTC. Encoded protein: CASSPETGGSFLADNQETQYF.

The chain combines TRBV7-3 with TRBJ2-7, with TRBD1 as a possible D gene (6 bases). The CDR3 spans 15 residues. V gave up 5 bases and J gave up 5 bases, with 19 bases separating them. Germline V lookup: CDR1 SGHTA, CDR2 FQGTGA. The DNA for the CDR3 is TGTGCCAGCAGCCAAGGGGGATTCTCATCCAACGAGCAGTACTTC. Its translation: CASSQGGFSSNEQYF.

This rearrangement joins TRBV9 to TRBJ2-7; TRBD2 matches at 8 bases. Per the germline V gene, CDR1 is SGDLS and CDR2 is YYNGEE. The CDR3 consists of 14 residues. V shed 2 bases, J shed 5 bases, and the junction held 6 bases outside the gene matches. The CDR3 nucleotides are TGTGCCAGCAGCGTCACGACTAGCGCAAACGAGCAGTACTTC. Its translation: CASSVTTSANEQYF.

This clone was counted a single time. The rearrangement links TRBV6-6 to TRBJ1-2; D is possibly TRBD1 (6 bases). The CDR3 length is 15 residues. From germline, CDR1 is MNHNY and CDR2 SVGAGI (reference sequence). V dropped 2 bases and J dropped 4 bases, with 14 bases sitting between them. The CDR3 spells CASSYLAGDAYGYTF. In nucleotides, the CDR3 is TGTGCCAGCAGTTACCTCGCAGGGGATGCCTATGGCTACACCTTC.

V usage is TRBV28 and J usage is TRBJ1-2; D is undetermined. V was cut by 4 bases and J by 2 bases, with 5 bases left in between. Per the germline V gene, CDR1 is MDHEN and CDR2 is SYDVKM. The CDR3 loop spans 12 amino acids. CDR3 bases: TGTGCCAGCAGTTCTTTCAACTATGGCTACACCTTC. This encodes CASSSFNYGYTF.

The chain combines TRBV19 with TRBJ1-1; 8 bases are shared with TRBD1. The CDR3 loop spans 17 amino acids. In germline, CDR1 is LNHDA, CDR2 SQIVND (reference sequence). After removal of 3 bases from V and 2 bases from J, the junction contained 11 bases not matched to a gene. The chain's CDR3 is CASSISSAGGLNTEAFF. The CDR3 bases are TGTGCCAGTAGTATTTCGTCGGCAGGGGGCCTTAACACTGAAGCTTTCTTT. Using reference TRBV19 and TRBJ1-1 for the parts outside the CDR3, the full variable domain is DGGITQSPKYLFRKEGQNVTLSCEQNLNHDAMYWYRQDPGQGLRLIYYSQIVNDFQKGDIAEGYSVSREKKESFPLTVTSAQKNPTAFYLCASSISSAGGLNTEAFFGQGTRLTVV.

This clone showed up just a few times. The chain joins TRBV24-1 to TRBJ2-2; the D gene is possibly TRBD1 (6 bases). Germline V gives CDR1 KGHDR, CDR2 SFDVKD. Trimming removed 9 bases from V and 6 bases from J, with 16 bases in between. This CDR3 is built from 14 residues. The CDR3 region is CATQPLQGSGELFF. The CDR3 nucleotides read TGTGCCACCCAACCCCTACAGGGCTCCGGGGAGCTGTTTTTT.

Worth noting for this clone: Other nucleotide sequences in the sample specify the same CDR3. This chain links TRBV9 with TRBJ2-7; 8 nucleotides line up with TRBD2. Germline CDR1 SGDLS, CDR2 YYNGEE. With V trimmed by 0 bases and J by 1 base, 3 bases remained unmatched. The CDR3 runs to 15 residues. CDR3 DNA sequence: TGTGCCAGCAGCGTAGGGGTAGCGGGGTCCTACGAGCAGTACTTC. This codes for CASSVGVAGSYEQYF.

CDR3 sequence reads: CASSKAGGPYEQYF. The CDR3 nucleotides are TGTGCCAGCAGCAAAGCGGGAGGGCCCTACGAGCAGTACTTC. This sequence joins TRBV6-5 and TRBJ2-7; 10 positions match TRBD2. CDR1 is MNHEY and CDR2 is SVGAGI in the germline V gene. The CDR3 extends over 14 amino acids. The ends lost 6 bases at V and 2 bases at J; junction bases unmatched: 4.

V is TRBV2 and J is TRBJ1-2; 7 bases are a match to TRBD1. V lost 6 bases to trimming and J lost 4 bases; unmatched junction nucleotides: 17. The CDR3 is made up of 17 amino acids. Germline V gives CDR1 SNHLY, CDR2 FYNNEI. CDR3 sequence reads: CASRDRELLLGGYGYTF. DNA of the CDR3: TGTGCCAGCAGAGACAGGGAGCTCCTTCTTGGAGGCTATGGCTACACCTTC.

On this clone: A read error may account for a junction end that differs from germline. V gene TRBV5-1 combines with J gene TRBJ2-1; no definite D call. Per the germline V gene, CDR1 is SGHRS and CDR2 is YFSETQ. CDR3 length: 12 residues. The CDR3 protein is CASSFSLEEQFF. CDR3 DNA: TGCGCCAGCAGCTTTTCGTTAGAGGAGCAATTCTTC.

The chain recombines TRBV11-2 with TRBJ1-1; D is uncertain. The ends were cut back, 5 bases at V and 0 bases at J, with 19 bases in the middle. CDR1 is SGHAT, CDR2 FQNNGV, per germline. The CDR3 runs 17 residues. The CDR3 protein is CASSPQHLTFMNTEAFF. CDR3 in DNA: TGTGCCAGCAGCCCCCAACACCTGACATTCATGAACACTGAAGCTTTCTTT. Filled out from reference TRBV11-2 and TRBJ1-1, the complete variable domain reads EAGVAQSPRYKIIEKRQSVAFWCNPISGHATLYWYQQILGQGPKLLIQFQNNGVVDDSQLPKDRFSAERLKGVDSTLKIQPAKLEDSAVYLCASSPQHLTFMNTEAFFGQGTRLTVV.

With respect to this clone: Mismatch with germline at one junction end may stem from a read error. V gene TRBV3-1 (or the pseudogene TRBV3-2) combines with J gene TRBJ1-2; TRBD1 agrees at 10 bases. The CDR3 consists of 11 residues. CDR1 is LGHDT and CDR2 is YNNKEL in the germline V gene (reference sequence). CDR3 sequence reads: CASSQDRGFIF. The CDR3 nucleotides read TGTGCCAGCAGCCAGGACAGGGGGTTTATATTC.

This chain uses TRBV7-9 with TRBJ2-3, with 11 bases aligning to TRBD2. Germline CDR1 SEHNR, CDR2 FQNEAQ (reference sequence). Trimming removed 5 bases from V and 4 bases from J; junction bases left unmatched: 11. CDR3 length: 17 residues. The CDR3 DNA reads as TGTGCCAGCAGCCCGTACGAACTAGCGGGAGTGCCAGATACGCAGTATTTT. Translated: CASSPYELAGVPDTQYF.

The rearrangement uses TRBV5-1 and TRBJ2-2, with TRBD2 matching over 12 bases. Per the germline V gene, CDR1 is SGHRS and CDR2 is YFSETQ. The CDR3 consists of 17 residues. The trim removed 4 bases at V and 2 bases at J, leaving 6 bases unmatched. The CDR3 is CASSVRLAGVNTGELFF. CDR3 DNA sequence: TGCGCCAGCAGCGTCCGACTAGCGGGAGTTAACACCGGGGAGCTGTTTTTT.